This TCR beta chain originates from a study of blood T cell repertoires in COVID-19. About the study: Specimens from acute and convalescent COVID-19 originated in the United States, Italy and Spain. PBMCs, B-cell-depleted T cells, or T cells were the source of the cDNA or gDNA that made up the material.

This CDR3 comprises 13 residues. Germline values: CDR1 MNHEY, CDR2 SVGEGT. Deletions cut 4 bases from V and 2 bases from J, with 6 bases between. As processed by the authors: Cell counts per sample came from amplifying reference gene primers. Assay: immunoSEQ multiplex PCR; the TCRdb copy retains only in-frame clones and omits some. V, J and clone size were drawn from that table, and D and trimming were deduced from the DNA. The repertoire holds 190,000 or so clones, about four fifths seen once, with 2.5% to 3.5% in the top ten. The V call is TRBV6-2 or TRBV6-3, the J call TRBJ1-5; the D is unclear. The source material was peripheral blood. This TCR came from a man in his fifties or sixties with active or convalescent COVID-19. The CDR3, as DNA: TGTGCCAGCAGTTTAATAGGCAATCAGCCCCAGCATTTT. This sequence encodes CASSLIGNQPQHF.